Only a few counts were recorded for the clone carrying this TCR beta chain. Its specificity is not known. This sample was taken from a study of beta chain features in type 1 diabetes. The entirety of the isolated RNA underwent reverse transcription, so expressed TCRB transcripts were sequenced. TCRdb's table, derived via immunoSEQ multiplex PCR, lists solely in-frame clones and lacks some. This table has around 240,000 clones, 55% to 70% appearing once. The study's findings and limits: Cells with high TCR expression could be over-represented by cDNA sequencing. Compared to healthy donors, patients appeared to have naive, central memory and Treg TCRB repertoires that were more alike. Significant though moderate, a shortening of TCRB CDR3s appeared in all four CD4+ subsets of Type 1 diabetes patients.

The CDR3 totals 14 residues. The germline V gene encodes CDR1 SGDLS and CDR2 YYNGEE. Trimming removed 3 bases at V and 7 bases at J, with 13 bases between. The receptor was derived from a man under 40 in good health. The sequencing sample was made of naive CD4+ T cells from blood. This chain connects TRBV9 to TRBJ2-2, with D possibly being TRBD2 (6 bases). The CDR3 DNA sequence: TGTGCCAGCAGCGGACTAGTTAGTATCGGGGAGCTGTTTTTT. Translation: CASSGLVSIGELFF.